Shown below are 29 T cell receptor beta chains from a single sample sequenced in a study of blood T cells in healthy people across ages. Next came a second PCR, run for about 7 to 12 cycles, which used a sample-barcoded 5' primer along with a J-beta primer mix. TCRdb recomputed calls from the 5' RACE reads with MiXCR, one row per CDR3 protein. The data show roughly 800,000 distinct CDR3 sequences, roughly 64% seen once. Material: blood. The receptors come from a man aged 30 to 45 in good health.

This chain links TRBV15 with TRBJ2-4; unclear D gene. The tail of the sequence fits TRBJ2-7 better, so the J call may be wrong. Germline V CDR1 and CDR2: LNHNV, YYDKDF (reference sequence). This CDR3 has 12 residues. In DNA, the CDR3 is TGTGCCACCAGCAGAGGACTCTACGAGCAGTACTTC. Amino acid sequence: CATSRGLYEQYF.

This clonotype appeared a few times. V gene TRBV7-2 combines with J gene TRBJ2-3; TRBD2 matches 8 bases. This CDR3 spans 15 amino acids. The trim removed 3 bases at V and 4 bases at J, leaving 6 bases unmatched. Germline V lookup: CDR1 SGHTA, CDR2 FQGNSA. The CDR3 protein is CASSFGGARADTQYF. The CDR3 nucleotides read TGTGCCAGCAGCTTCGGGGGGGCACGGGCAGATACGCAGTATTTT.

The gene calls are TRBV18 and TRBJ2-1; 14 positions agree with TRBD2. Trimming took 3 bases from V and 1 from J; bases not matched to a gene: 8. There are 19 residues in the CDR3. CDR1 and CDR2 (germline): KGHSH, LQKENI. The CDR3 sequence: CASSPTSGGAGVSYNEQFF. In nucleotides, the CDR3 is TGTGCCAGCTCACCGACTAGCGGGGGGGCCGGAGTTTCCTACAATGAGCAGTTCTTC.

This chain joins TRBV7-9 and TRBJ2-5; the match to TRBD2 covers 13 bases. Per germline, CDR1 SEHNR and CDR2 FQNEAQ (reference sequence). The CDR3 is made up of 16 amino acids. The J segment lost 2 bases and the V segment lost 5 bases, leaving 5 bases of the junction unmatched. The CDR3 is CASSRGLAGKQETQYF. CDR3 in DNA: TGTGCCAGCAGCCGGGGACTAGCGGGGAAACAAGAGACCCAGTACTTC.

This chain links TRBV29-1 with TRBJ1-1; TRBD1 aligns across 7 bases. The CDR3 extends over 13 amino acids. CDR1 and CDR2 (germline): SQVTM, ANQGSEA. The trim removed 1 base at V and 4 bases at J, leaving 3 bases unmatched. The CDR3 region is CSVEGSGGTEAFF. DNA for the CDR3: TGCAGCGTTGAAGGATCAGGGGGCACTGAAGCTTTCTTT. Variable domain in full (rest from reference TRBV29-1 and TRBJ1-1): SAVISQKPSRDICQRGTSLTIQCQVDSQVTMMFWYRQQPGQSLTLIATANQGSEATYESGFVIDKFPISRPNLTFSTLTVSNMSPEDSSIYLCSVEGSGGTEAFFGQGTRLTVV.

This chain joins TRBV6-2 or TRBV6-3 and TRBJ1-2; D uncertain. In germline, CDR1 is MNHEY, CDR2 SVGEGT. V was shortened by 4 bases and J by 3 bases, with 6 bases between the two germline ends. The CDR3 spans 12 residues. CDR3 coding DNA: TGTGCCAGCAGTTTAGCGTACTATGGCTACACCTTC. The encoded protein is CASSLAYYGYTF.

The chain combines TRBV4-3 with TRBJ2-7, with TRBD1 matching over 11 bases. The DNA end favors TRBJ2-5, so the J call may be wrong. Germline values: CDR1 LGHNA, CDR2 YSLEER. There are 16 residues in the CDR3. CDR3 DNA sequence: TGCGCCAGCAGCCAAGAGGGACAGGGGGAGAGGGAGACCCAGTACTTC. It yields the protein CASSQEGQGERETQYF.

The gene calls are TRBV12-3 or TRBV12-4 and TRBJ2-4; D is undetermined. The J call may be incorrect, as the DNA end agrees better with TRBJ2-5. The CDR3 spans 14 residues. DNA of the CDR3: TGTGCCAGCAGCCGTGACCCTAACGAGGAGACCCAGTACTTC. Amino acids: CASSRDPNEETQYF.

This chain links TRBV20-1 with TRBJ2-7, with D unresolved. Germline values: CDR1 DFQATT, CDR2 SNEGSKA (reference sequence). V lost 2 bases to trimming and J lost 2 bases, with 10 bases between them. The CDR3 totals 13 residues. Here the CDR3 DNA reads TGCAGTGCTAGACAGAGCTTCGCCTACGAGCAGTACTTC. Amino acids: CSARQSFAYEQYF.

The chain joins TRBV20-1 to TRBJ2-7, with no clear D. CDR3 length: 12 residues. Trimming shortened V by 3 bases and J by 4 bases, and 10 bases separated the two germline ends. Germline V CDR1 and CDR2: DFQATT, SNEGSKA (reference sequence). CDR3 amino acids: CSASHTDYEQYF. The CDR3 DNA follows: TGCAGTGCTAGCCATACAGATTACGAGCAGTACTTC.

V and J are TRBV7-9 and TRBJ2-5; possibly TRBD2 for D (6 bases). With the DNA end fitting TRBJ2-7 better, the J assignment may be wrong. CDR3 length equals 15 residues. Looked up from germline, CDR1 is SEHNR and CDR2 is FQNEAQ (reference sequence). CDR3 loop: CASSPSRGTSYEQYF. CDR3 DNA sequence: TGTGCCAGCAGCCCGAGTCGGGGGACCTCCTACGAGCAGTACTTC.

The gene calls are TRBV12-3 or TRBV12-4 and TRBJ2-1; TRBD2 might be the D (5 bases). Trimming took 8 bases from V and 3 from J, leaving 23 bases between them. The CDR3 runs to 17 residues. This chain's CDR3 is CASVKLTRVTYYNEQFF. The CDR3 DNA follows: TGTGCCAGCGTTAAGCTGACGCGGGTGACCTACTACAATGAGCAGTTCTTC.

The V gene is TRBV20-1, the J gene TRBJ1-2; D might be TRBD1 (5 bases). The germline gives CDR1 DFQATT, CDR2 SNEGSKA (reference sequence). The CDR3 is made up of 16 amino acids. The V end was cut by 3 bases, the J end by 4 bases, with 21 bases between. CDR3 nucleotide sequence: TGCAGTGCTAGTCTTGTGGGGGTACTGCAGAGCTATGGCTACACCTTC. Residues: CSASLVGVLQSYGYTF.

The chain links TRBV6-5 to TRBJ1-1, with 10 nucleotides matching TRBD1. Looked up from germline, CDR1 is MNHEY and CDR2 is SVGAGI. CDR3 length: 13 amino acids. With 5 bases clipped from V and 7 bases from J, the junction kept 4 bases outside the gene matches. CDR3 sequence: CASSRGQGNEAFF. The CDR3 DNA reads TGTGCCAGCAGTAGGGGACAGGGGAATGAAGCTTTCTTT.

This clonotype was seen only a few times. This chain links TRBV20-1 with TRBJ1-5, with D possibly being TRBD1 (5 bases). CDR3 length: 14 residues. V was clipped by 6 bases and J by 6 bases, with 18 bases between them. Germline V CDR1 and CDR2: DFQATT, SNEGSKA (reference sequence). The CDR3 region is CSASRGSRGQPQHF. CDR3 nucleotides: TGCAGTGCGAGTAGGGGTTCAAGAGGTCAGCCCCAGCATTTT.

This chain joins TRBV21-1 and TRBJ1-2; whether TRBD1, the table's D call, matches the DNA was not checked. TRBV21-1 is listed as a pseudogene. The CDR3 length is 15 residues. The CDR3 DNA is TGTGCCAGCAGCAAAGCGTTGGGGGGGCTGTATGGCTACACCTTC. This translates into CASSKALGGLYGYTF.

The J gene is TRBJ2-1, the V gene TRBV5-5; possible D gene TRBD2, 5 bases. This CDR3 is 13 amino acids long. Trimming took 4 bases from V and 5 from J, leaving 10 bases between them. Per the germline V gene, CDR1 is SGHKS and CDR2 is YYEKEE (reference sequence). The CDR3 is CASSAREDNEQFF. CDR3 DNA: TGTGCCAGCAGCGCCCGGGAAGACAATGAGCAGTTCTTC. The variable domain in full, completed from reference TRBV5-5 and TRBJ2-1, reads DAGVTQSPTHLIKTRGQQVTLRCSPISGHKSVSWYQQVLGQGPQFIFQYYEKEERGRGNFPDRFSARQFPNYSSELNVNALLLGDSALYLCASSAREDNEQFFGPGTRLTVL.

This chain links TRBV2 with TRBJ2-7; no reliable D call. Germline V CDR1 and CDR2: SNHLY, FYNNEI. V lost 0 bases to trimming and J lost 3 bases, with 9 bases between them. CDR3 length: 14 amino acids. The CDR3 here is CASSEAGSYYEQYF. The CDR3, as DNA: TGTGCCAGCAGTGAAGCGGGGTCCTACTACGAGCAGTACTTC.

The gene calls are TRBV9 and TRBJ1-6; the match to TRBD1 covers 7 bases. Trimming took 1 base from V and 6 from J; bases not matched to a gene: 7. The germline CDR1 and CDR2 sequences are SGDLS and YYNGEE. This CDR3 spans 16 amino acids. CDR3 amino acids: CASSVRRDRANSPLHF. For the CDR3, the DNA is TGTGCCAGCAGCGTACGTCGAGACAGGGCTAATTCACCCCTCCACTTT. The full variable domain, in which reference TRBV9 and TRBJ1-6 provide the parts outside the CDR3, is DSGVTQTPKHLITATGQRVTLRCSPRSGDLSVYWYQQSLDQGLQFLIQYYNGEERAKGNILERFSAQQFPDLHSELNLSSLELGDSALYFCASSVRRDRANSPLHFGNGTRLTVT.

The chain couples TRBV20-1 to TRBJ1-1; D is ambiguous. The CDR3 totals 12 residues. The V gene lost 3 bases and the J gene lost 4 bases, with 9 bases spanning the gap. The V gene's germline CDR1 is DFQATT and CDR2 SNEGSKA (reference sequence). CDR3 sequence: CSASVRPTEAFF. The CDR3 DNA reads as TGCAGTGCTAGTGTCCGGCCCACTGAAGCTTTCTTT.

The CDR3 region has the DNA TGTGCCAGCAGTTTATTTGACGCGGCTGAAGCTTTCTTT. Protein: CASSLFDAAEAFF. The V call is TRBV12-3 or TRBV12-4, the J call TRBJ1-1; D gene ambiguous. Trimming cost V 2 bases and J 6 bases, with 10 bases left between them. The length of the CDR3 is 13 residues.

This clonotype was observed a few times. CDR3 nucleotides: TGTGCCATCAGTGAGTCGGACTCCGCGGGGATTCAGTTCTTC. The encoded protein is CAISESDSAGIQFF. The V call is TRBV10-3, the J call TRBJ2-1, with D perhaps TRBD2 (6 bases). This CDR3 has 14 residues. V was cut by 0 bases and J by 13 bases, with 16 bases left in between. Germline CDR1 ENHRY, CDR2 SYGVKD.

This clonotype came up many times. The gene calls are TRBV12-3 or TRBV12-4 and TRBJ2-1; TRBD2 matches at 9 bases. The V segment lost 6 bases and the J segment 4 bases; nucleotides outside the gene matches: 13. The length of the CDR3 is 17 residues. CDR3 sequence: CASSQGFSGSEYNEQFF. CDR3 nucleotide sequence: TGTGCCAGCAGCCAGGGTTTTAGCGGGAGCGAGTACAATGAGCAGTTCTTC.

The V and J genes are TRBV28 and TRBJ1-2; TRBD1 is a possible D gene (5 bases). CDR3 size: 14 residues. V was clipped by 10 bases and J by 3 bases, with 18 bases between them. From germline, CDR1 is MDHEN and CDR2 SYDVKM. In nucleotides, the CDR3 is TGTGCCATCGTAGCGGCAGGGAGTCACTATGGCTACACCTTC. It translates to CAIVAAGSHYGYTF.

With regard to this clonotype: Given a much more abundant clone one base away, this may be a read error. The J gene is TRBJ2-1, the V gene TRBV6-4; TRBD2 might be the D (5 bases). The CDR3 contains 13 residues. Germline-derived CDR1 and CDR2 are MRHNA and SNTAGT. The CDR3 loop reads CACSGNRGNEQFF. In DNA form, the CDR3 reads TGTGCCTGCAGTGGAAATCGCGGGAATGAGCAGTTCTTC.

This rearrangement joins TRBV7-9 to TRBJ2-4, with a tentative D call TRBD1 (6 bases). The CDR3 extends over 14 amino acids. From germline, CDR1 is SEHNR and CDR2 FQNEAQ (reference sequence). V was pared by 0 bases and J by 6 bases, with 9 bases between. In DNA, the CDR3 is TGTGCCAGCAGCTTAGCGCTCAGGGGAAACATTCAGTACTTC. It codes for CASSLALRGNIQYF. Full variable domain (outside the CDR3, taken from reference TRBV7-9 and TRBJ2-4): DTGVSQNPRHKITKRGQNVTFRCDPISEHNRLYWYRQTLGQGPEFLTYFQNEAQLEKSRLLSDRFSAERPKGSFSTLEIQRTEQGDSAMYLCASSLALRGNIQYFGAGTRLSVL.

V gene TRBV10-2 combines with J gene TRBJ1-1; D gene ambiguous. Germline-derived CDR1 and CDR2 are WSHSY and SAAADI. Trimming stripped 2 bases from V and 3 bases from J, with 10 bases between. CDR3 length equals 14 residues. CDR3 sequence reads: CASSEGKEYTEAFF. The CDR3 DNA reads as TGCGCCAGCAGTGAGGGGAAGGAGTACACTGAAGCTTTCTTT.

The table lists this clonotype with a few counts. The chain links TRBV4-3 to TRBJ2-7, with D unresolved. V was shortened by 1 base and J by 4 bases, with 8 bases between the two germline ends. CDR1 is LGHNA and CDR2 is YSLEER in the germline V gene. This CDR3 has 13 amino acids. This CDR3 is CASSQVISYEQYF. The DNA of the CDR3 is TGCGCCAGCAGCCAAGTTATTTCTTACGAGCAGTACTTC.

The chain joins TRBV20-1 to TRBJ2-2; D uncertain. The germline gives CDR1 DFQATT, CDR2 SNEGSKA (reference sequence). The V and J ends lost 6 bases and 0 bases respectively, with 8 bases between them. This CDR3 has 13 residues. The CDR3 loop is CSAISPNTGELFF. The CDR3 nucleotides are TGCAGTGCAATATCCCCGAACACCGGGGAGCTGTTTTTT.